The 30 T cell receptor beta chains listed next were all sequenced from one sample in a study of blood T cells in healthy people across ages. Primed by a sample-barcoded 5' primer and a J-beta primer mix, a second PCR proceeded for roughly 7 to 12 cycles. MiXCR, applied by TCRdb to the 5' RACE reads, yields one record per CDR3 protein. The sample lists fewer than 800,000 distinct CDR3 sequences; around 45% were seen once. The sample was blood. These TCRs come from a woman aged 55 to 70 in good health.

The chain couples TRBV2 to TRBJ2-5; D is possibly TRBD2 (6 bases). Germline V lookup: CDR1 SNHLY, CDR2 FYNNEI. Trimming shortened V by 7 bases and J by 5 bases, and 14 bases separated the two germline ends. The CDR3 runs to 13 residues. CDR3 bases: TGTGCCAGCACTTCGATTGGAGGGGAGACCCAGTACTTC. It yields the protein CASTSIGGETQYF. Looking up the rest from reference TRBV2 and TRBJ2-5 gives the full variable domain: EPEVTQTPSHQVTQMGQEVILRCVPISNHLYFYWYRQILGQKVEFLVSFYNNEISEKSEIFDDQFSVERPDGSNFTLKIRSTKLEDSAMYFCASTSIGGETQYFGPGTRLLVL.

The V gene is TRBV7-9, the J gene TRBJ2-1; TRBD2 matches 11 bases. CDR1 SEHNR and CDR2 FQNEAQ come from the germline V gene (reference sequence). This CDR3 is built from 20 residues. The junction had 21 bases not matched to a gene; V was cut back by 5 bases and J by 6 bases. The CDR3 region is CASSPHTLIAGGPLPNEQFF. CDR3 sequence (DNA): TGTGCCAGCAGCCCCCATACCCTCATAGCGGGAGGGCCGCTTCCCAATGAGCAGTTCTTC.

The V and J genes are TRBV29-1 and TRBJ2-1; D uncertain. The CDR3 runs 13 residues. Trimming removed 3 bases from V and 9 bases from J, with 15 bases in between. Germline assignment: CDR1 SQVTM and CDR2 ANQGSEA. The CDR3 spells CSVDTGAHGEQFF. The CDR3 nucleotides are TGCAGCGTTGATACGGGCGCTCACGGTGAGCAGTTCTTC.

The chain has TRBV5-1 and TRBJ2-3; weak D call: TRBD2 (6 bases). The CDR3 sequence is 14 residues long. Germline CDR1 reads SGHRS; CDR2 reads YFSETQ. With 3 bases removed from V and 1 base from J, the gap between germline ends came to 9 bases. The CDR3 DNA reads as TGCGCCAGCAGCTACGGGGGAGGCACAGATACGCAGTATTTT. Its translation is CASSYGGGTDTQYF.

This clonotype was seen a few times. This chain's CDR3 is CASSAMTNIYEQYF. In nucleotides, the CDR3 is TGCGCCAGCAGCGCTATGACGAATATTTACGAGCAGTACTTC. J is TRBJ2-7 and V is TRBV5-1; no reliable D call. The CDR3 sequence is 14 residues long. Looked up from germline, CDR1 is SGHRS and CDR2 is YFSETQ. V shed 4 bases and J shed 4 bases, with 15 bases lying between them.

V usage is TRBV30 and J usage is TRBJ2-1; 7 bases are a match to TRBD1. Germline CDR1 is GTSNPN and CDR2 is SVGIG (reference sequence). The trim removed 1 base at V and 8 bases at J, leaving 5 bases unmatched. The length of the CDR3 is 13 residues. CDR3 loop: CAWSGQGLDEQFF. The CDR3 DNA follows: TGTGCCTGGAGTGGACAGGGCTTGGATGAGCAGTTCTTC.

Only a few counts were recorded for this clonotype. The chain couples TRBV28 to TRBJ2-7; 7 bases agree with TRBD1. In germline, CDR1 is MDHEN, CDR2 SYDVKM. Trimming at V came to 6 bases and at J to 2 bases, leaving 10 bases not matched to a gene. This CDR3 comprises 15 residues. Written as DNA, the CDR3 is TGTGCCAGCAGCCAGACAGGGACAACACCCTACGAGCAGTACTTC. As protein: CASSQTGTTPYEQYF.

The chain has TRBV4-3 and TRBJ2-1; 10 bases are shared with TRBD2. The better agreement between TRBJ2-7 and the DNA end casts doubt on the J call. The V gene's germline CDR1 is LGHNA and CDR2 YSLEER. This CDR3 comprises 15 residues. CDR3 in amino acids: CASSPGLADHNEQYF. The CDR3 DNA reads as TGCGCCAGCAGCCCCGGACTAGCGGACCACAATGAGCAGTACTTC.

The V and J genes are TRBV7-2 and TRBJ2-1; 12 positions agree with TRBD2. This CDR3 region has 18 residues. Trimming took 4 bases from V and 8 from J; bases not matched to a gene: 15. Germline-derived CDR1 and CDR2 are SGHTA and FQGNSA. CDR3 protein: CASSSARPSGRAGDEQFF. The CDR3 bases are TGTGCCAGCAGCTCAGCCCGGCCTAGCGGGAGGGCCGGGGATGAGCAGTTCTTC.

The genes are TRBV11-3 and TRBJ2-1; D not resolved. CDR3 size: 12 residues. Trimming pared 4 bases from V and 10 bases from J, leaving 11 bases between. CDR1 is SGHNT, CDR2 YENEEA, per germline. This CDR3 is CASSSRAGEQFF. The CDR3 coding sequence is TGTGCCAGCAGCTCCCGGGCTGGGGAGCAGTTCTTC. The full variable domain, its missing parts supplied by reference TRBV11-3 and TRBJ2-1, is EAGVVQSPRYKIIEKKQPVAFWCNPISGHNTLYWYLQNLGQGPELLIRYENEEAVDDSQLPKDRFSAERLKGVDSTLKIQPAELGDSAVYLCASSSRAGEQFFGPGTRLTVL.

J is TRBJ2-1 and V is TRBV30; 11 bases align to TRBD2. There are 12 residues in the CDR3. From germline, CDR1 is GTSNPN and CDR2 SVGIG (reference sequence). CDR3 sequence: CSWLAGGYEQFF. The CDR3 coding sequence is TGTAGTTGGCTAGCGGGAGGATATGAGCAGTTCTTC.

This clonotype was observed a few times. The chain employs TRBV7-2 and TRBJ2-3; D not certain. Deletions cut 1 base from V and 4 bases from J, with 15 bases between. Germline CDR1 and CDR2: SGHTA and FQGNSA. CDR3 length equals 16 residues. CDR3 bases: TGTGCCAGCAGCTTAGTCTCGGGTAGGCTGGCAGATACGCAGTATTTT. Encoded protein: CASSLVSGRLADTQYF. Variable domain in full (rest from reference TRBV7-2 and TRBJ2-3): GAGVSQSPSNKVTEKGKDVELRCDPISGHTALYWYRQSLGQGLEFLIYFQGNSAPDKSGLPSDRFSAERTGGSVSTLTIQRTQQEDSAVYLCASSLVSGRLADTQYFGPGTRLTVL.

This clonotype has more than one count but fewer than ten. The rearrangement uses TRBV6-4 and TRBJ2-1, with a possible D match to TRBD1 (6 bases). CDR1 is MRHNA, CDR2 SNTAGT, per germline. The CDR3 contains 14 residues. Deletions cut 5 bases from V and 6 bases from J, with 14 bases between. CDR3 DNA sequence: TGTGCCAGCAGTCCACAGGGTTTTTCCAATGAGCAGTTCTTC. The encoded protein is CASSPQGFSNEQFF.

This clonotype was seen more than once but under ten times. The chain joins TRBV5-1 to TRBJ2-7; TRBD1 aligns across 9 bases. Germline V CDR1 and CDR2: SGHRS, YFSETQ. This CDR3 spans 16 amino acids. Trimming cost V 6 bases and J 5 bases; bases outside gene matches: 15. CDR3 sequence: CASKHKSGTGFDEQYF. Here the CDR3 DNA reads TGCGCCAGCAAGCATAAGTCCGGGACAGGGTTCGACGAGCAGTACTTC.

The chain uses TRBV24-1 and TRBJ2-5; TRBD1 agrees at 10 bases. The J call may be mistaken, given a closer DNA end match to TRBJ2-7. The CDR3 has 13 residues. The germline gives CDR1 KGHDR, CDR2 SFDVKD. The CDR3 sequence: CATSGTGGYEQYF. CDR3 sequence (DNA): TGTGCCACCAGTGGGACAGGGGGGTACGAGCAGTACTTC.

The gene calls are TRBV28 and TRBJ1-1; D unresolved. Trimming took off 8 bases at V and 4 bases at J, with 17 bases between the two ends. CDR1 is MDHEN, CDR2 SYDVKM, per germline. This CDR3 region has 14 residues. The CDR3, as DNA: TGTGCCAGCGCCAAACGCACAGAAAGCACTGAAGCTTTCTTT. Translation: CASAKRTESTEAFF.

CDR3 in amino acids: CASSVDTGTIETQYF. The CDR3 nucleotides read TGTGCCAGCAGCGTAGACACCGGGACTATAGAGACCCAGTACTTC. This chain uses TRBV9 with TRBJ2-5, with 7 nucleotides matching TRBD2. The CDR3 has 15 amino acids. Germline V CDR1 and CDR2: SGDLS, YYNGEE. With V trimmed by 0 bases and J by 4 bases, 6 bases remained unmatched.

There are a few counts of this clonotype. This rearrangement joins TRBV4-2 to TRBJ1-4; D is possibly TRBD1 (6 bases). This CDR3 comprises 16 residues. The germline CDR1 and CDR2 sequences are LGHNA and YNFKEQ. V was clipped by 1 base and J by 8 bases, with 17 bases between them. CDR3 sequence reads: CASSQGAWGAQEKLFF. The CDR3 DNA reads as TGTGCCAGCAGCCAAGGGGCCTGGGGGGCGCAAGAAAAACTGTTTTTT.

This clonotype was recorded a few times. Written as DNA, the CDR3 is TGTGCCAGCAGTCTAGGGGAGTTCGTTCGACCCTACGAGCAGTACTTC. Protein sequence: CASSLGEFVRPYEQYF. The chain has TRBV28 and TRBJ2-4; D is possibly TRBD1 or TRBD2 (5 bases each). TRBJ2-7 explains the end of the DNA better; the J call may be wrong. This CDR3 has 16 amino acids. The germline CDR1 and CDR2 sequences are MDHEN and SYDVKM.

The V and J genes are TRBV20-1 and TRBJ2-7; 9 bases fit TRBD2. V was pared by 6 bases and J by 3 bases, with 6 bases of the junction left unmatched. Germline CDR1 and CDR2: DFQATT and SNEGSKA (reference sequence). The CDR3 sequence is 13 residues long. The CDR3 nucleotides read TGCAGTGCGCCCGCTAGCGGGGACTACGAGCAGTACTTC. Translated, it gives CSAPASGDYEQYF.

This clonotype was counted once. The chain combines TRBV5-1 with TRBJ2-1; 9 bases align to TRBD2. This CDR3 is built from 15 residues. The V gene end was trimmed by 5 bases and the J gene end by 5 bases; junction bases not matched to a gene: 8. The germline CDR1 and CDR2 sequences are SGHRS and YFSETQ. CDR3 amino acids: CASRDSSGTHNEQFF. For the CDR3, the DNA is TGCGCCAGCAGGGATTCTAGCGGGACGCACAATGAGCAGTTCTTC.

The V call is TRBV6-5, the J call TRBJ2-1; the match to TRBD2 covers 10 bases. The CDR3 length is 15 residues. V dropped 6 bases and J dropped 3; count of bases not matched to a gene: 5. CDR1 is MNHEY, CDR2 SVGAGI, per germline. In DNA form, the CDR3 reads TGTGCCAGCAGGGTCAGCGGGGGGGGCTACAATGAGCAGTTCTTC. The encoded protein is CASRVSGGGYNEQFF.

This chain connects TRBV29-1 to TRBJ1-1, with D perhaps matching TRBD1 (5 bases). The CDR3 contains 14 residues. Germline V gene sequence: CDR1 SQVTM, CDR2 ANQGSEA. The germline V and J ends were trimmed by 4 bases and 4 bases, with 16 bases remaining between them. CDR3 loop: CSVVGALKGTEAFF. As DNA, the CDR3 is TGCAGCGTTGTTGGGGCACTTAAAGGCACTGAAGCTTTCTTT.

V usage is TRBV3-1 and J usage is TRBJ1-1; D is unclear. The CDR3 loop spans 16 amino acids. Between the trimmed V and J ends, which lost 2 bases and 8 bases, there was a span of 21 bases. Per germline, CDR1 LGHDT and CDR2 YNNKEL (reference sequence). For the CDR3, the DNA is TGTGCCAGCAGCCAATCCCGACCTCTCATGGACGGAGAAGCTTTCTTT. Translation gives CASSQSRPLMDGEAFF.

This chain links TRBV20-1 with TRBJ2-1, with D possibly TRBD2 on 6 matching bases. The CDR3 has 15 amino acids. V gave up 0 bases and J gave up 7 bases, with 16 bases separating them. Germline CDR1 is DFQATT and CDR2 is SNEGSKA (reference sequence). CDR3 DNA sequence: TGCAGTGCTAGAGATCGGGTCGGGAGTGGTAATGAGCAGTTCTTC. It encodes CSARDRVGSGNEQFF.

This chain uses TRBV6-6 with TRBJ1-3; D ambiguous. Germline V lookup: CDR1 MNHNY, CDR2 SVGAGI (reference sequence). This CDR3 region has 16 residues. V was cut by 0 bases and J by 0 bases, with 9 bases left in between. This CDR3 is CASSYSIPNSGNTIYF. The CDR3 bases are TGTGCCAGCAGTTACTCGATACCCAACTCTGGAAACACCATATATTTT.

The gene calls are TRBV11-3 and TRBJ2-1, with unresolved D. CDR1 and CDR2 from the germline V gene are SGHNT and YENEEA. The CDR3 covers 12 residues. The V end was cut by 4 bases, the J end by 11 bases, with 12 bases between. The CDR3 bases are TGTGCCAGCAGCTCCGACTCGGCGAAGCAGTTCTTC. It translates to CASSSDSAKQFF.

The chain recombines TRBV10-3 with TRBJ2-3; D is unclear. V was cut by 1 base and J by 6 bases, with 2 bases left in between. Per germline, CDR1 ENHRY and CDR2 SYGVKD. The CDR3 extends over 11 amino acids. The CDR3 sequence: CAISELDTQYF. CDR3 nucleotide sequence: TGTGCCATCAGTGAGTTGGATACGCAGTATTTT.

V usage is TRBV2 and J usage is TRBJ2-3; the D gene is possibly TRBD1 (5 bases). The length of the CDR3 is 15 residues. Germline V gene lookup returns CDR1 SNHLY and CDR2 FYNNEI. V lost 9 bases and J 0 bases, leaving 16 bases between the germline ends. The DNA of the CDR3 is TGTGCCAGTATTAGCTATGACAGCAGCACAGATACGCAGTATTTT. It specifies CASISYDSSTDTQYF.

V is TRBV27 and J is TRBJ2-5; TRBD2 is a possible D gene (7 bases). This CDR3 region has 18 residues. The germline V and J ends were trimmed by 6 bases and 3 bases, with 26 bases remaining between them. Germline lookup yields CDR1 MNHEY and CDR2 SMNVEV (reference sequence). CDR3 bases: TGTGCCAGCAGCCAGGCCAGTGGTAGGGGAGGGGGGGAAGAGACCCAGTACTTC. Residues: CASSQASGRGGGEETQYF.